A single T cell receptor (beta chain) is shown here with its context. Germline V gene data show CDR1 as SGHRS and CDR2 as YFSETQ. This CDR3 is built from 15 residues. V gave up 3 bases and J gave up 5 bases; unmatched junction bases: 5. The entry originates in a study of blood T cell repertoires in COVID-19. Here immunoSEQ multiplex PCR was the method, and the copy in TCRdb shows in-frame clones only, minus some. This table holds fewer than 120,000 clones, roughly 82% found once. The specimen was peripheral blood. The chain links TRBV5-1 to TRBJ2-5; 12 bases match TRBD1. This clonotype was obtained from a woman aged 55-69 years with acute or convalescent COVID-19. This CDR3 is CASSSGTGGFETQYF. The DNA for the CDR3 is TGCGCCAGCAGCTCCGGGACAGGGGGCTTCGAGACCCAGTACTTC.